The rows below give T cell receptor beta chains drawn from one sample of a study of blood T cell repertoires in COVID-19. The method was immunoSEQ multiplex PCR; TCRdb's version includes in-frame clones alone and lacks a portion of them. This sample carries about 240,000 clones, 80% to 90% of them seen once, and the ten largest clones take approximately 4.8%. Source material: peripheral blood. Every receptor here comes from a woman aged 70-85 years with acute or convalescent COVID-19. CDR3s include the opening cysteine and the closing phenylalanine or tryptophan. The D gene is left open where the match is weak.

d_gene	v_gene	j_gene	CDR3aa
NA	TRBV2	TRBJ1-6	CASSEQWPGEGSPLHF
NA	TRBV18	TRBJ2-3	CASSLDYTDTQYF
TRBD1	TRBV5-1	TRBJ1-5	CASSLGPTGGSNQPQHF
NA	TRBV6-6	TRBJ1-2	CASSPTGSFYGYTF
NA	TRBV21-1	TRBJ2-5	CASSIRGSLIQETQYF
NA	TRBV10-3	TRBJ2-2	CAIRPNQGGELFF
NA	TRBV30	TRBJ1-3	CAWSVFGASGNTIYF
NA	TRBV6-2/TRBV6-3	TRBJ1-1	CASSRNSVITEAFF
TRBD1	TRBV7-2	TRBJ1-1	CASSLKGATNTEAFF
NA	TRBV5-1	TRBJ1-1	CASSFGRESSEAFF
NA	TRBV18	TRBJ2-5	CASSPSGRETQYF
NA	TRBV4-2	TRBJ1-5	CASSPGGGRISNQPQHF
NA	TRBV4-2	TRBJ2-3	CASSQAEASGTDTQYF
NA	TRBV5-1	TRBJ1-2	CASSSQGLVYGYTF
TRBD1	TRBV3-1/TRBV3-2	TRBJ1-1	CASSQGGDRGRAEAFF
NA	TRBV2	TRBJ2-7	CASSGTGFNEQYF
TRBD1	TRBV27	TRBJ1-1	CASSSVSTGLMNTEAFF
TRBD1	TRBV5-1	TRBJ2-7	CASSRAGDSTYEQYF
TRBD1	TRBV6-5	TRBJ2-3	CASSYRDRLGTQYF
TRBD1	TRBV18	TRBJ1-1	CASSQRTGRTEAFF
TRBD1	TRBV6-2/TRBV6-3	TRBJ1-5	CASSSTTGMQPQHF
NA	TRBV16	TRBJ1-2	CASSQSGSYGYTF
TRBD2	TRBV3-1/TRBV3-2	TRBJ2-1	CASSQRGGLRNEQFF
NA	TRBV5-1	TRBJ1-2	CASSLAGGYGYTF
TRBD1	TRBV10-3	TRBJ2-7	CAISEVGTGASYEQYF
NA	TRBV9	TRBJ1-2	CASSVDPTYYGYTF
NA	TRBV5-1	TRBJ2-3	CASSLATADTQYF
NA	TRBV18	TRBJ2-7	CASSPGAGGSYEQYF
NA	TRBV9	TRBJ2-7	CASSVAVAARGEQYF
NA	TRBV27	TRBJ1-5	CASSFQNQPQHF